The sequence of this TCR beta chain was determined in a study of identical twins. TCRdb called the 5' RACE reads again in MiXCR, with one record for every CDR3 protein. The sample comprises about 690,000 distinct CDR3 sequences, around 6% of which are singletons, and under 2% rests with the top ten. This clonotype occurred many times. Germline trimming cut 3 bases from V and 4 bases from J; bases unmatched to any gene: 2. The germline gives CDR1 DFQATT, CDR2 SNEGSKA (reference sequence). The CDR3 is 14 amino acids. Sequencing was done on a sample of naive T cells sorted from blood. This TCR came from a man between 18 and 35 years old in good health. The V call is TRBV20-1, the J call TRBJ2-1; 11 bases are a match to TRBD2. The CDR3 loop is CSARASGRYNEQFF. CDR3 coding DNA: TGCAGTGCTAGGGCTAGCGGGAGGTACAATGAGCAGTTCTTC.